This T cell receptor (beta chain) was recovered during a study of CD8 T cells in ankylosing spondylitis (dated by TCRdb to the late 2010s). Regarding the complete study: The study profiled T cell receptor beta repertoires in healthy donors and ankylosing spondylitis patients to find disease-linked TCR variants. The whole study cohort included under 140 healthy donors and 20 to 30 ankylosing spondylitis patients. Peripheral blood was sampled, and synovial fluid was additionally collected from ankylosing spondylitis patients.

This clonotype has just a few counts. No cognate antigen has been identified for it. No clone much larger than this one lies a single base away; base qualities are absent. The sequencer listed for this sample is Illumina HiSeq 2500. Quantitative 5'-RACE with molecular barcodes was used to prepare TCR beta libraries. In the original analysis: A new computational method based on a probabilistic model of VDJ rearrangement was used to identify disease-linked TCR variants. TCRdb passed the public sequencing reads through fastp at Q25 and MiXCR, retaining productive beta sequences. Rows with a matching CDR3 protein are joined into one entry that keeps the most common DNA and genes. TCRdb, not the original authors, processed these V and J calls. Here the sample has roughly 370,000 distinct CDR3 sequences; around 22% occur a single time. The top ten constitute approximately 16% of the sample. What the authors observed across the whole study: The disease-linked clones showed a CD8+ phenotype and occurred at relatively low frequencies in peripheral blood. Some motif variants were previously reported in synovial fluid and blood of reactive arthritis patients, suggesting common disease-initiation mechanisms. The disease-linked clones were reported to be significantly enriched in matched synovial fluid samples from ankylosing spondylitis patients. A TCR beta motif of several highly homologous amino acid variants appeared characteristic of blood from ankylosing spondylitis patients.

The junction shows trimming of 6 bases on V and 5 bases on J, plus 16 bases between the germline ends. The germline V gene sets CDR1 to SQVTM and CDR2 to ANQGSEA. The CDR3, from cysteine to phenylalanine, totals 13 residues. Here the CDR3 DNA is all that survives: 39 bases in frame from base 1. The sequencing sample was made of blood, either unsorted or a sorted T cell fraction (not recorded which). This receptor was obtained from a male donor with ankylosing spondylitis. Recombination linked TRBV29-1 to TRBJ2-5; no D gene call is confident. The DNA sequence is given as TGCAGCGTGAGTTCCAGGATCAGGGAGACCCAGTACTTC. It translates to CSVSSRIRETQYF.